The sample holds many counts of the clone carrying this T cell receptor beta chain. The antigen is undetermined. This entry is derived from a study of CD8 T cells in ankylosing spondylitis. The V and J ends lost 5 bases and 0 bases, in that order; junction bases with no gene match: 7. The V gene's germline CDR1 is SEHNR and CDR2 FQNEAQ (reference sequence). This CDR3 is 16 amino acids long. Each CDR3 protein gets one entry after TCRdb re-called the 5' RACE reads with MiXCR. The profile covers about 240,000 distinct CDR3 sequences, with 8.6% appearing a single time and 6.8% taken by the ten largest. Findings and limits, study-wide: Apparently characteristic of ankylosing spondylitis blood was a TCR beta motif (roughly eight highly homologous variants).

Sequenced material: blood, either unsorted or a sorted T cell fraction (not recorded which). This clonotype originated in a male donor with ankylosing spondylitis or in good health (not recorded which). The rearrangement links TRBV7-9 to TRBJ2-3; TRBD2 agrees at 8 bases. CDR3 amino acids: CASSPRLASSTDTQYF. The CDR3 coding sequence is TGTGCCAGCAGCCCCCGACTAGCGTCTAGCACAGATACGCAGTATTTT.